One and the same sample provided the 27 T cell receptor beta chains below, sequenced in a study of blood T cell repertoires in COVID-19. Sequencing was performed with immunoSEQ multiplex PCR; in TCRdb, only in-frame clones are kept and a portion is missing. The sample carries around 130,000 clones, about four fifths recorded once. The sample consisted of peripheral blood. The receptors come from a man in his sixties with active or convalescent COVID-19.

The chain has TRBV5-1 and TRBJ2-7; 7 bases agree with TRBD2. The CDR3 spans 14 residues. Germline V gives CDR1 SGHRS, CDR2 YFSETQ. J was trimmed by 4 bases and V by 5 bases; bases with no gene match: 9. The CDR3 DNA reads TGCGCCAGCAGACAGGTCCTAGCGGATTACGAGCAGTACTTC. Protein sequence: CASRQVLADYEQYF.

The chain has TRBV20-1 and TRBJ1-1; D might be TRBD1 (5 bases). This CDR3 region has 11 residues. CDR1 DFQATT and CDR2 SNEGSKA come from the germline V gene (reference sequence). The germline V and J ends were trimmed by 5 bases and 4 bases, with 8 bases remaining between them. CDR3 sequence: CSAQDITEAFF. CDR3 bases: TGCAGTGCTCAGGACATCACTGAAGCTTTCTTT.

In its sample, this clone was seen many times. The identical CDR3 is also encoded by other nucleotide sequences in the sample. This chain uses TRBV9 with TRBJ2-1; D is possibly TRBD1 (6 bases). This CDR3 has 13 amino acids. V was shortened by 2 bases and J by 3 bases, with 6 bases between the two germline ends. Per germline, CDR1 SGDLS and CDR2 YYNGEE. In nucleotides, the CDR3 is TGTGCCAGCAGCGTGGGACACTACAATGAGCAGTTCTTC. Protein sequence: CASSVGHYNEQFF.

This chain links TRBV7-3 with TRBJ1-6; TRBD1 matches at 7 bases. The germline V gene has CDR1 SGHTA and CDR2 FQGTGA. CDR3 size: 14 residues. The V gene end was trimmed by 5 bases and the J gene end by 5 bases; junction bases not matched to a gene: 3. In DNA form, the CDR3 reads TGTGCCAGCAGCGCCGGGACAGATAATTCACCCCTCCACTTT. As protein: CASSAGTDNSPLHF.

V usage is TRBV5-4 and J usage is TRBJ2-3; TRBD2 matches at 8 bases. This CDR3 contains 16 residues. Germline CDR1 is SGHNT and CDR2 is YYREEE (reference sequence). With V trimmed by 4 bases and J by 6 bases, 13 bases remained unmatched. DNA of the CDR3: TGTGCCAGCAGCCGATCAGCCGCGAGCGGGAGTGATACGCAGTATTTT. Its translation is CASSRSAASGSDTQYF.

V gene TRBV27 combines with J gene TRBJ2-7; 13 nucleotides align to TRBD2. Germline assignment: CDR1 MNHEY and CDR2 SMNVEV (reference sequence). After removal of 8 bases from V and 6 bases from J, the junction contained 10 bases not matched to a gene. CDR3 length: 15 residues. The CDR3 here is CASRTSGRATGEQYF. CDR3 DNA: TGTGCCAGCCGAACTAGCGGGAGGGCCACAGGCGAGCAGTACTTC.

V and J are TRBV6-5 and TRBJ2-5, with a possible D match to TRBD1 (6 bases). Germline CDR1 reads MNHEY; CDR2 reads SVGAGI. The CDR3 is 13 residues long. The V end was cut by 6 bases, the J end by 2 bases, with 10 bases between. In nucleotides, the CDR3 is TGTGCCAGCAGGTGGCAGGGGCAAGAGACCCAGTACTTC. This translates into CASRWQGQETQYF.

Here the CDR3 reads CASSPPGQGLNEQFF. As DNA, the CDR3 is TGTGCCAGCTCACCACCGGGACAGGGACTTAATGAGCAGTTCTTC. This sequence joins TRBV18 and TRBJ2-1; TRBD1 matches 9 bases. From germline, CDR1 is KGHSH and CDR2 LQKENI. The junction had 4 bases not matched to a gene; V was cut back by 0 bases and J by 7 bases. This CDR3 contains 15 residues.

The CDR3 coding sequence is TGTGCCAGCAGTTACTCGACCGGGGGCTATGGCTACACCTTC. It is translated as CASSYSTGGYGYTF. The chain recombines TRBV6-5 with TRBJ1-2; D perhaps matches TRBD1 (5 bases). V shed 0 bases and J shed 4 bases, with 9 bases lying between them. The CDR3 is 14 amino acids. The germline V gene encodes CDR1 MNHEY and CDR2 SVGAGI.

This chain joins TRBV20-1 and TRBJ2-1; 9 nucleotides align to TRBD2. J gave up 15 bases and V 0 bases, and 3 bases lay outside the gene matches. The length of the CDR3 is 11 residues. Germline V lookup: CDR1 DFQATT, CDR2 SNEGSKA (reference sequence). CDR3 sequence reads: CSARDRTSAFF. CDR3 sequence (DNA): TGCAGTGCTAGAGATAGGACTAGCGCGTTCTTC.

The rearrangement links TRBV7-8 to TRBJ2-7; D is possibly TRBD1 (5 bases). V was trimmed by 5 bases and J by 2 bases, leaving 25 bases between them. The germline CDR1 and CDR2 sequences are SGHVS and FQNEAQ. The CDR3 sequence is 18 residues long. In DNA, the CDR3 is TGTGCCAGCAGCCCCCATGGGTGGGGCACGTCGAAAACCTACGAGCAGTACTTC. Translating gives CASSPHGWGTSKTYEQYF.

V gene TRBV24-1 combines with J gene TRBJ2-7; D gene uncertain. CDR1 and CDR2 (germline): KGHDR, SFDVKD. The CDR3 contains 14 residues. Deletions cut 9 bases from V and 0 bases from J, with 14 bases between. The CDR3 region has the DNA TGTGCCACCTCTCCAGGTTCTTTCTCCTACGAGCAGTACTTC. Protein: CATSPGSFSYEQYF.

The V call is TRBV6-5, the J call TRBJ1-2, with no clear D. The ends were cut back, 4 bases at V and 1 base at J, with 7 bases in the middle. Germline V gives CDR1 MNHEY, CDR2 SVGAGI. CDR3 length: 13 amino acids. CDR3 sequence: CASSSQNNYGYTF. The CDR3 DNA reads as TGTGCCAGCAGTTCACAGAATAACTATGGCTACACCTTC.

The gene calls are TRBV6-5 and TRBJ2-4, with 7 bases matching TRBD2. The CDR3 runs to 13 residues. CDR1 is MNHEY, CDR2 SVGAGI, per germline. V trimming: 7 bases; J trimming: 7 bases; junction bases outside the gene matches: 7. The CDR3 region is CASNRAGSNIQYF. In DNA, the CDR3 is TGTGCCAGCAATAGAGCGGGATCTAACATTCAGTACTTC.

V is TRBV27 and J is TRBJ2-7, with 7 bases aligning to TRBD2. After removal of 2 bases from V and 3 bases from J, the junction contained 4 bases not matched to a gene. Germline V gene lookup returns CDR1 MNHEY and CDR2 SMNVEV (reference sequence). This CDR3 has 14 amino acids. In DNA form, the CDR3 reads TGTGCCAGCAGTTTAGTGGGGGGGTTCTACGAGCAGTACTTC. The encoded protein is CASSLVGGFYEQYF.

A single count supports this clone. Here the CDR3 DNA reads TGTGCCATCAGTGTGCGGGAGGGAACAGATACGCAGTATTTT. This sequence encodes CAISVREGTDTQYF. The gene calls are TRBV10-3 and TRBJ2-3; 9 bases map to TRBD2. Germline CDR1 ENHRY, CDR2 SYGVKD. The CDR3 contains 14 residues. Trimming cost V 4 bases and J 3 bases; bases outside gene matches: 2.

CDR3 sequence reads: CASSLVRQGPYEQYF. Written as DNA, the CDR3 is TGTGCCAGCAGCTTAGTAAGACAGGGACCCTACGAGCAGTACTTC. The chain couples TRBV7-9 to TRBJ2-7; 7 positions agree with TRBD1. V was pared by 1 base and J by 2 bases, with 5 bases of the junction left unmatched. CDR3 length: 15 residues. CDR1 and CDR2 from the germline V gene are SEHNR and FQNEAQ (reference sequence).

In this sample, this clone turned up once. The chain links TRBV28 to TRBJ1-1; 8 bases align to TRBD1. Per germline, CDR1 MDHEN and CDR2 SYDVKM. The CDR3 covers 14 residues. Unmatched junction bases numbered 2, after V lost 3 bases and J lost 2 bases. The CDR3 nucleotides are TGTGCCAGCAGTTTGGGACAGGAAAACACTGAAGCTTTCTTT. It encodes CASSLGQENTEAFF.

This chain joins TRBV6-7 and TRBJ2-3; D is ambiguous. TRBV6-7 is annotated as an ORF whose role is uncertain. V was cut by 8 bases and J by 1 base, with 22 bases left in between. This CDR3 region has 17 residues. The CDR3 DNA follows: TGTGCCAGCCTCTCTAAGAGGTCCACACAATGCACAGATACGCAGTATTTT. Translated, it gives CASLSKRSTQCTDTQYF.

The genes are TRBV7-2 and TRBJ1-5; D unresolved. Germline loops: CDR1 SGHTA, CDR2 FQGNSA. The CDR3 is 16 amino acids. V was clipped by 2 bases and J by 7 bases, with 18 bases between them. CDR3 nucleotides: TGTGCCAGCAGCTTAACTGGCTCCGGGTATGGACAGCCCCAGCATTTT. Residues: CASSLTGSGYGQPQHF. The complete variable domain, with remaining parts taken from reference TRBV7-2 and TRBJ1-5, reads GAGVSQSPSNKVTEKGKDVELRCDPISGHTALYWYRQSLGQGLEFLIYFQGNSAPDKSGLPSDRFSAERTGGSVSTLTIQRTQQEDSAVYLCASSLTGSGYGQPQHFGDGTRLSIL.

J is TRBJ2-7 and V is TRBV5-1; 12 bases match TRBD1. V shed 4 bases, J shed 4 bases, and the junction held 9 bases outside the gene matches. The CDR3 is 16 amino acids. Germline lookup yields CDR1 SGHRS and CDR2 YFSETQ. CDR3 in amino acids: CASSTGQGADDYEQYF. Written as DNA, the CDR3 is TGCGCCAGCAGCACGGGACAGGGGGCGGATGATTACGAGCAGTACTTC.

This chain connects TRBV7-3 to TRBJ2-3, with D perhaps matching TRBD2 (5 bases). CDR3 length: 12 residues. V dropped 8 bases and J dropped 6 bases, with 12 bases sitting between them. CDR1 is SGHTA, CDR2 FQGTGA, per germline. The CDR3 bases are TGTGCCAGCGGAGGAGTCGGGGATACGCAGTATTTT. This encodes CASGGVGDTQYF.

This chain links TRBV7-2 with TRBJ2-3; tentatively, D is TRBD2 (5 bases). Trimming shortened V by 4 bases and J by 4 bases, and 12 bases separated the two germline ends. Per germline, CDR1 SGHTA and CDR2 FQGNSA. The CDR3 spans 14 residues. CDR3 residues: CASSSDYQADTQYF. The CDR3 DNA is TGTGCCAGCAGCTCTGACTATCAGGCAGATACGCAGTATTTT.

The rearrangement joins TRBV9 to TRBJ2-1; 7 nucleotides agree with TRBD1. The CDR3 extends over 16 amino acids. After removal of 2 bases from V and 0 bases from J, the junction contained 5 bases not matched to a gene. Germline V CDR1 and CDR2: SGDLS, YYNGEE. DNA of the CDR3: TGTGCCAGCAGCGTTCCGGGACAGAGCTCCTACAATGAGCAGTTCTTC. Translating it yields CASSVPGQSSYNEQFF.

This chain connects TRBV19 to TRBJ2-1; D is unresolved. The germline gives CDR1 LNHDA, CDR2 SQIVND (reference sequence). The CDR3 totals 15 residues. V lost 3 bases, J lost 5 bases, and 14 bases lay in between. CDR3 sequence reads: CASSIRNYYDNEQFF. The CDR3 DNA reads as TGTGCCAGTAGTATTAGGAACTATTACGACAATGAGCAGTTCTTC. Full variable domain (missing parts from reference TRBV19 and TRBJ2-1): DGGITQSPKYLFRKEGQNVTLSCEQNLNHDAMYWYRQDPGQGLRLIYYSQIVNDFQKGDIAEGYSVSREKKESFPLTVTSAQKNPTAFYLCASSIRNYYDNEQFFGPGTRLTVL.

The V and J genes are TRBV4-1 and TRBJ2-2, with 7 bases matching TRBD2. The CDR3 loop spans 18 amino acids. CDR1 MGHRA and CDR2 YSYEKL come from the germline V gene. V shed 0 bases and J 0 bases; nucleotides not matched to a gene: 7. CDR3 amino acids: CASSQEASGLANTGELFF. The CDR3 bases are TGCGCCAGCAGCCAAGAGGCTAGCGGACTCGCGAACACCGGGGAGCTGTTTTTT.

The rearrangement uses TRBV5-1 and TRBJ2-3; possibly TRBD1 for D (5 bases). The germline V gene has CDR1 SGHRS and CDR2 YFSETQ. This CDR3 comprises 16 residues. The V and J ends lost 0 bases and 0 bases respectively, with 11 bases between them. This chain's CDR3 is CASSLASGFSTDTQYF. The CDR3 coding sequence is TGCGCCAGCAGCTTGGCCTCAGGGTTTAGCACAGATACGCAGTATTTT.